The 26 T cell receptor beta chains below all came from one sample that was sequenced in a study of blood T cell repertoires in COVID-19. Produced via immunoSEQ multiplex PCR; TCRdb's table is partial and in-frame only. There are about 150,000 clones in the sample; about 90% occur only once, and roughly 0.54% lies in the top ten. The sample comprised peripheral blood. These receptors all come from a man aged 50 or older with acute or convalescent COVID-19.

The chain joins TRBV27 to TRBJ2-2; 9 positions match TRBD2. Germline CDR1 MNHEY, CDR2 SMNVEV (reference sequence). The CDR3 is made up of 16 amino acids. The J segment lost 4 bases and the V segment lost 5 bases, leaving 8 bases of the junction unmatched. In DNA, the CDR3 is TGTGCCAGCAGTATAACTGCGGGGGGGGTCACCGGGGAGCTGTTTTTT. This codes for CASSITAGGVTGELFF.

CDR3 in DNA: TGTGCCACCAGTGAGTCCCCCACTTATGGCTACACCTTC. This codes for CATSESPTYGYTF. The rearrangement links TRBV24-1 to TRBJ1-2; D is unresolved. V was pared by 4 bases and J by 5 bases, with 10 bases between. The CDR3 totals 13 residues. Looked up from germline, CDR1 is KGHDR and CDR2 is SFDVKD.

V and J are TRBV7-9 and TRBJ2-3; 8 bases map to TRBD2. J lost 6 bases, V lost 11 bases, and 4 bases had no gene match. This CDR3 is 11 amino acids long. In germline, CDR1 is SEHNR, CDR2 FQNEAQ (reference sequence). Here the CDR3 reads CAVPSGDTQYF. In DNA, the CDR3 is TGTGCCGTTCCTAGCGGGGATACGCAGTATTTT.

The rearrangement links TRBV28 to TRBJ1-2; the D is unclear. V gave up 6 bases and J gave up 2 bases, with 10 bases separating them. The CDR3 contains 13 residues. Germline V gene lookup returns CDR1 MDHEN and CDR2 SYDVKM. DNA for the CDR3: TGTGCCAGCAGGTTCTCACAGAACTATGGCTACACCTTC. Its translation is CASRFSQNYGYTF.

CDR3 nucleotide sequence: TGTGCCAGCAGTTTATCTGGACAGGGTCGTAATTCACCCCTCCACTTT. Its protein is CASSLSGQGRNSPLHF. This chain connects TRBV27 to TRBJ1-6, with 8 bases that match TRBD1. V was pared by 0 bases and J by 6 bases, with 4 bases of the junction left unmatched. The germline gives CDR1 MNHEY, CDR2 SMNVEV (reference sequence). The CDR3 contains 16 residues.

A note on this clone: Other DNA sequences in the same sample also yield this CDR3. The chain uses TRBV6-4 and TRBJ1-1; D not resolved. There are 14 residues in the CDR3. Germline CDR1 is MRHNA and CDR2 is SNTAGT. V was cut by 0 bases and J by 2 bases, with 7 bases left in between. CDR3 loop: CASSDSSENTEAFF. CDR3 in DNA: TGTGCCAGCAGTGACTCTTCAGAAAACACTGAAGCTTTCTTT.

The chain recombines TRBV15 with TRBJ1-1, with TRBD1 as a possible D gene (5 bases). V lost 4 bases and J 3 bases, leaving 9 bases between the germline ends. Germline V gene sequence: CDR1 LNHNV, CDR2 YYDKDF (reference sequence). CDR3 length: 13 amino acids. The CDR3 DNA is TGTGCCACCAGCACACGGGGGGACACTGAAGCTTTCTTT. This codes for CATSTRGDTEAFF.

The gene calls are TRBV9 and TRBJ2-5, with TRBD2 matching 8 bases. There are 15 residues in the CDR3. Germline CDR1 reads SGDLS; CDR2 reads YYNGEE. V shed 4 bases, J shed 5 bases, and the junction held 10 bases outside the gene matches. The CDR3 reads CASSPKGAGVETQYF. The CDR3 DNA is TGTGCCAGCAGCCCCAAGGGAGCGGGGGTGGAGACCCAGTACTTC.

The rearrangement joins TRBV5-1 to TRBJ2-3, with a weak D call TRBD1 (5 bases). Germline V gene lookup returns CDR1 SGHRS and CDR2 YFSETQ. Trimming took 4 bases from V and 2 from J, leaving 11 bases between them. CDR3 length equals 14 residues. The CDR3 sequence: CASSQDKITDTQYF. CDR3 in DNA: TGCGCCAGCAGCCAGGACAAAATCACAGATACGCAGTATTTT.

The chain employs TRBV20-1 and TRBJ2-1; a weak D match, TRBD1 (7 bases). CDR1 and CDR2 from the germline V gene are DFQATT and SNEGSKA (reference sequence). V lost 2 bases, J lost 14 bases, and 13 bases lay in between. The CDR3 runs 11 residues. This CDR3 reads CSARSGGGEFF. CDR3 sequence (DNA): TGCAGTGCTAGATCAGGGGGAGGCGAGTTCTTC.

The chain links TRBV7-2 to TRBJ1-5; tentatively, D is TRBD1 (5 bases). V lost 6 bases and J lost 5, with 11 bases in between. CDR1 and CDR2 (germline): SGHTA, FQGNSA. The CDR3 is 13 amino acids. CDR3 nucleotide sequence: TGTGCCAGCAGGTTGGCGGGGGATCAGCCCCAGCATTTT. As protein: CASRLAGDQPQHF.

This clone was picked up a small number of times. J is TRBJ2-5 and V is TRBV12-5; 7 nucleotides line up with TRBD1. The CDR3 length is 13 residues. J was trimmed by 4 bases and V by 1 base; bases with no gene match: 0. Per the germline V gene, CDR1 is LGHNT and CDR2 is FRNRAP. This CDR3 is CASGLGQGETQYF. The CDR3 region has the DNA TGTGCTAGTGGTTTGGGACAGGGAGAGACCCAGTACTTC.

J is TRBJ2-3 and V is TRBV7-2; 10 positions match TRBD2. This CDR3 is built from 14 residues. The trim removed 7 bases at V and 8 bases at J, leaving 9 bases unmatched. Germline lookup yields CDR1 SGHTA and CDR2 FQGNSA. The CDR3 reads CASKIAGGLATQYF. In nucleotides, the CDR3 is TGTGCCAGCAAAATAGCGGGAGGCCTCGCTACGCAGTATTTT.

This clone was observed a handful of times. The chain joins TRBV9 to TRBJ2-7; 9 bases line up with TRBD1. With V trimmed by 5 bases and J by 3 bases, 9 bases remained unmatched. The CDR3 runs 15 residues. Germline V gene lookup returns CDR1 SGDLS and CDR2 YYNGEE. The DNA of the CDR3 is TGTGCCAGCAGTGCCGGGACAGGGTATTTCTACGAGCAGTACTTC. Translation: CASSAGTGYFYEQYF. Variable domain in full (rest from reference TRBV9 and TRBJ2-7): DSGVTQTPKHLITATGQRVTLRCSPRSGDLSVYWYQQSLDQGLQFLIQYYNGEERAKGNILERFSAQQFPDLHSELNLSSLELGDSALYFCASSAGTGYFYEQYFGPGTRLTVT.

This chain uses TRBV6-5 with TRBJ2-3, with a tentative D call TRBD2 (6 bases). Germline loops: CDR1 MNHEY, CDR2 SVGAGI. With 5 bases removed from V and 6 bases from J, the gap between germline ends came to 12 bases. CDR3 length: 13 amino acids. CDR3 sequence: CASSRPLADTQYF. The CDR3 nucleotides are TGTGCCAGCAGTCGCCCGCTAGCGGATACGCAGTATTTT.

The chain combines TRBV14 with TRBJ2-2, with 11 bases aligning to TRBD1. The CDR3 loop spans 19 amino acids. Germline V gene data show CDR1 as SGHDN and CDR2 as FVKESK. V shed 3 bases and J 6 bases; nucleotides not matched to a gene: 15. The CDR3 nucleotides read TGTGCCAGCAGCCAGCCAAGGACAGGGGGCGCTTATCCGTCCGGGGAGCTGTTTTTT. Its translation is CASSQPRTGGAYPSGELFF.

J is TRBJ2-3 and V is TRBV21-1; whether TRBD2, the table's D call, matches the DNA was not checked. TRBV21-1 is a pseudogene segment. The CDR3 totals 16 residues. The CDR3 protein is CASSKIGGDRTDTQYF. In nucleotides, the CDR3 is TGTGCCAGCAGCAAAATCGGAGGGGATCGGACAGATACGCAGTATTTT.

This clone is a singleton in its sample. V gene TRBV6-2 or TRBV6-3 combines with J gene TRBJ2-5; the match to TRBD2 covers 8 bases. J was trimmed by 2 bases and V by 2 bases; bases with no gene match: 13. CDR3 length equals 18 residues. In germline, CDR1 is MNHEY, CDR2 SVGEGT. CDR3 in amino acids: CASSYPGTRLPGQETQYF. The CDR3 nucleotides are TGTGCCAGCAGTTACCCCGGGACTAGGCTGCCCGGGCAAGAGACCCAGTACTTC.

The chain recombines TRBV2 with TRBJ2-5; 13 nucleotides match TRBD2. CDR3 size: 14 residues. Germline assignment: CDR1 SNHLY and CDR2 FYNNEI. The ends lost 6 bases at V and 5 bases at J; junction bases unmatched: 3. The CDR3 sequence: CASSELAGGETQYF. CDR3 DNA: TGTGCCAGCAGCGAACTAGCGGGAGGGGAGACCCAGTACTTC. Variable domain in full (rest from reference TRBV2 and TRBJ2-5): EPEVTQTPSHQVTQMGQEVILRCVPISNHLYFYWYRQILGQKVEFLVSFYNNEISEKSEIFDDQFSVERPDGSNFTLKIRSTKLEDSAMYFCASSELAGGETQYFGPGTRLLVL.

The count of this clone is one. This chain joins TRBV7-8 and TRBJ1-6, with D uncertain. CDR3 length: 14 amino acids. Looked up from germline, CDR1 is SGHVS and CDR2 is FQNEAQ. Trimming removed 5 bases at V and 8 bases at J, with 13 bases between. CDR3 residues: CASSQERSYSPLHF. The CDR3 DNA sequence: TGTGCCAGCAGCCAGGAGAGGTCTTATTCACCCCTCCACTTT.

The V call is TRBV11-2, the J call TRBJ2-7, with 8 bases aligning to TRBD1. Germline CDR1 and CDR2: SGHAT and FQNNGV. The V and J ends lost 7 bases and 1 base, in that order; junction bases with no gene match: 9. This CDR3 spans 15 amino acids. The CDR3 reads CASTPLGTGSYEQYF. The CDR3 DNA sequence: TGTGCCAGCACTCCTTTGGGGACAGGTTCCTACGAGCAGTACTTC.

The V gene is TRBV7-2, the J gene TRBJ1-2; D might be TRBD1 (6 bases). The CDR3 contains 15 residues. Germline lookup yields CDR1 SGHTA and CDR2 FQGNSA. Trimming removed 5 bases at V and 1 base at J, with 14 bases between. The CDR3 DNA is TGTGCCAGCAGCGGGGACATAGCCCTTAACTATGGCTACACCTTC. It specifies CASSGDIALNYGYTF.

The rearrangement joins TRBV29-1 to TRBJ2-1; a weak D match, TRBD1 (5 bases). The CDR3 length is 16 residues. CDR1 SQVTM and CDR2 ANQGSEA come from the germline V gene. Trimming left V 0 bases short and J 6 bases short, with 18 bases between. CDR3 region: CSVEDFRELAFNEQFF. As DNA, the CDR3 is TGCAGCGTTGAAGATTTCAGGGAACTTGCCTTCAATGAGCAGTTCTTC.

The V and J genes are TRBV10-3 and TRBJ2-3; TRBD1 matches 10 bases. The CDR3 is 17 amino acids. CDR1 is ENHRY, CDR2 SYGVKD, per germline. The trim removed 0 bases at V and 5 bases at J, leaving 8 bases unmatched. The CDR3 spells CAISESLGQGRRDTQYF. The CDR3 coding sequence is TGTGCCATCAGTGAGTCCCTGGGACAGGGGCGCCGAGATACGCAGTATTTT.

The V gene is TRBV29-1, the J gene TRBJ1-2; TRBD1 aligns across 8 bases. Looked up from germline, CDR1 is SQVTM and CDR2 is ANQGSEA. This CDR3 region has 13 residues. V lost 0 bases and J lost 10; bases outside the gene matches: 7. This CDR3 is CSVEDLQGAAYTF. Written as DNA, the CDR3 is TGCAGCGTTGAAGATTTGCAGGGGGCCGCCTACACCTTC. The full variable domain, completed using reference TRBV29-1 and TRBJ1-2, is SAVISQKPSRDICQRGTSLTIQCQVDSQVTMMFWYRQQPGQSLTLIATANQGSEATYESGFVIDKFPISRPNLTFSTLTVSNMSPEDSSIYLCSVEDLQGAAYTFGSGTRLTVV.

This chain joins TRBV6-5 and TRBJ2-5; 9 bases map to TRBD1. The germline V gene encodes CDR1 MNHEY and CDR2 SVGAGI. CDR3 length: 14 amino acids. Germline trimming cut 6 bases from V and 7 bases from J; bases unmatched to any gene: 9. CDR3 sequence (DNA): TGTGCCAGCAGATACGGACAGGGGTCGGGGACCCAGTACTTC. Translating gives CASRYGQGSGTQYF.